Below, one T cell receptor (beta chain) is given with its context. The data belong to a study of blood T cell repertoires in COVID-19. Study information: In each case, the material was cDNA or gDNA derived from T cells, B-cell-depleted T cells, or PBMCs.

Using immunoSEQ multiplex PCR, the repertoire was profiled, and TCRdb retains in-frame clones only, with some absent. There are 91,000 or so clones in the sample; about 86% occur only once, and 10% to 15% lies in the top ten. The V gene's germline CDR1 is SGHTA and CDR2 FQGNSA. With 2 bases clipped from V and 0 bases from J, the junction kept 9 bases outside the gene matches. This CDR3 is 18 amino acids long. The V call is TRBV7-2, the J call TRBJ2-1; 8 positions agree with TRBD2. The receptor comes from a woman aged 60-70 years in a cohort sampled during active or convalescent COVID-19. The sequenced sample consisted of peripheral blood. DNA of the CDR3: TGTGCCAGCAGCTTATATTCTAGCGGGCCCCCCTCCTACAATGAGCAGTTCTTC. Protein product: CASSLYSSGPPSYNEQFF.